The 27 T cell receptor beta chains presented below share a single source sample, sequenced in a study of cytomegalovirus exposure and HLA in healthy donors. Vbeta (60) and Jbeta (13) primers were used in the PCR. Generated by immunoSEQ multiplex PCR, the TCRdb table keeps only in-frame clones and is missing some. Here the sample spans approximately 130,000 clones, about 73% being singletons. Material for sequencing was PBMCs. All receptors come from a human donor in good health.

The rearrangement uses TRBV7-2 and TRBJ2-3, with a tentative D call TRBD2 (6 bases). Deletions cut 5 bases from V and 5 bases from J, with 11 bases between. From germline, CDR1 is SGHTA and CDR2 FQGNSA. This CDR3 is 13 amino acids long. CDR3 in amino acids: CASSLGGLDTQYF. CDR3 bases: TGTGCCAGCAGCCTCGGGGGTCTAGATACGCAGTATTTT.

This chain uses TRBV18 with TRBJ1-1; a possible D gene is TRBD1 (5 bases). The CDR3 runs 14 residues. V was trimmed by 0 bases and J by 6 bases, leaving 11 bases between them. Germline V CDR1 and CDR2: KGHSH, LQKENI. The CDR3, as DNA: TGTGCCAGCTCACCACCGGGTCAGGGCGCTGAAGCTTTCTTT. This gives the protein CASSPPGQGAEAFF.

The V call is TRBV19, the J call TRBJ1-4; D ambiguous. The length of the CDR3 is 13 residues. Trimming stripped 8 bases from V and 3 bases from J, with 10 bases between. CDR1 LNHDA and CDR2 SQIVND come from the germline V gene (reference sequence). The CDR3, as DNA: TGTGCCAGTGGGAGTGGGGCTAATGAAAAACTGTTTTTT. Amino acid sequence: CASGSGANEKLFF.

DNA for the CDR3: TGTGCCAGCAGCTGGGGACTAGCGTCCGATACGCAGTATTTT. Its protein is CASSWGLASDTQYF. The rearrangement joins TRBV7-3 to TRBJ2-3, with 10 bases lining up with TRBD2. J was trimmed by 6 bases and V by 4 bases; bases with no gene match: 4. The CDR3 runs 14 residues. CDR1 is SGHTA and CDR2 is FQGTGA in the germline V gene.

CDR3 amino acids: CASSNPGQALV. CDR3 DNA sequence: TGTGCCAGCAGCAATCCGGGACAGGCTCTTGTC. The chain links TRBV7-9 to TRBJ2-7, with 8 bases matching TRBD1. CDR1 is SEHNR and CDR2 is FQNEAQ in the germline V gene (reference sequence). The CDR3 is 11 amino acids.

This chain connects TRBV25-1 to TRBJ1-1, with 7 bases lining up with TRBD1. CDR3 length: 14 residues. V was clipped by 4 bases and J by 4 bases; unmatched bases: 6. The germline gives CDR1 MGHDK, CDR2 SYGVNS. CDR3 in amino acids: CASSGRGLRTEAFF. The DNA for the CDR3 is TGTGCCAGCAGTGGAAGGGGGCTTCGCACTGAAGCTTTCTTT.

The CDR3 region is CASSFPSGSKETQYF. In DNA, the CDR3 is TGTGCCAGCAGCTTCCCTAGCGGGAGTAAGGAGACCCAGTACTTC. V is TRBV7-9 and J is TRBJ2-5; 10 bases are a match to TRBD2. The V segment lost 3 bases and the J segment 5 bases; nucleotides outside the gene matches: 6. Germline V gene data show CDR1 as SEHNR and CDR2 as FQNEAQ (reference sequence). CDR3 length equals 15 residues.

The chain has TRBV6-5 and TRBJ2-3; TRBD2 aligns across 7 bases. Trimming at V came to 1 base and at J to 3 bases, leaving 4 bases not matched to a gene. CDR1 is MNHEY and CDR2 is SVGAGI in the germline V gene. This CDR3 is 15 amino acids long. The CDR3 nucleotides are TGTGCCAGCAGTTACTGGGGACTATCGACAGATACGCAGTATTTT. Its protein product is CASSYWGLSTDTQYF.

This chain uses TRBV25-1 with TRBJ1-2, with D perhaps TRBD1 (5 bases). The CDR3 runs to 13 residues. Germline V lookup: CDR1 MGHDK, CDR2 SYGVNS. Trimming removed 2 bases at V and 7 bases at J, with 11 bases between. CDR3 nucleotide sequence: TGTGCCAGCAGTGAACGCGCGGGGGTTGGCTACACCTTC. Translated, it gives CASSERAGVGYTF.

The V gene is TRBV15, the J gene TRBJ1-1, with 7 bases lining up with TRBD1. Germline V gives CDR1 LNHNV, CDR2 YYDKDF (reference sequence). Trimming cost V 0 bases and J 4 bases; bases outside gene matches: 14. There are 18 residues in the CDR3. CDR3 in DNA: TGTGCCACCAGCAGAGATGGACTACAGGGGACGTCGGTCACTGAAGCTTTCTTT. Amino acids: CATSRDGLQGTSVTEAFF.

The chain has TRBV7-9 and TRBJ2-7; D uncertain. Germline CDR1 and CDR2: SEHNR and FQNEAQ (reference sequence). The V end was cut by 5 bases, the J end by 4 bases, with 6 bases between. This CDR3 contains 11 residues. CDR3 nucleotide sequence: TGTGCCAGCAGCCAGATTTACGAGCAGTACTTC. It translates to CASSQIYEQYF.

This clone was seen a handful of times. This sequence joins TRBV7-6 and TRBJ2-6; D is undetermined. The germline V gene encodes CDR1 SGHVS and CDR2 FNYEAQ. The ends were cut back, 3 bases at V and 0 bases at J, with 15 bases in the middle. The CDR3 is 18 amino acids. CDR3 DNA sequence: TGTGCCAGCAGCTTTTTCAGTTTGGCCACCTCTGGGGCCAACGTCCTGACTTTC. Its protein is CASSFFSLATSGANVLTF.

The chain combines TRBV19 with TRBJ2-2, with D hard to call. V was shortened by 1 base and J by 2 bases, with 8 bases between the two germline ends. CDR1 and CDR2 from the germline V gene are LNHDA and SQIVND (reference sequence). There are 15 residues in the CDR3. CDR3 sequence reads: CASSIGGRNTGELFF. For the CDR3, the DNA is TGTGCCAGTAGTATAGGAGGCAGAAACACCGGGGAGCTGTTTTTT.

The chain's CDR3 is CASSQDGGGAGNIQYF. CDR3 sequence (DNA): TGTGCCAGCAGCCAAGATGGCGGGGGCGCAGGAAACATTCAGTACTTC. This chain uses TRBV4-2 with TRBJ2-4; D perhaps matches TRBD2 (7 bases). The germline CDR1 and CDR2 sequences are LGHNA and YNFKEQ. This CDR3 has 16 amino acids. Deletions cut 0 bases from V and 6 bases from J, with 15 bases between.

The rearrangement links TRBV4-3 to TRBJ2-7, with 8 bases that match TRBD1. The CDR3 totals 14 residues. Looked up from germline, CDR1 is LGHNA and CDR2 is YSLEER. Trimming at V came to 0 bases and at J to 12 bases, leaving 10 bases not matched to a gene. The CDR3 DNA is TGCGCCAGCAGCCAAGATTCCCGGGACAGGAGACTGTACTTC. It encodes CASSQDSRDRRLYF.

This clone came up many times. CDR3 bases: TGTGCCAGCAGTTGGAGGACTGAAGCTTTCTTT. This translates into CASSWRTEAFF. The chain recombines TRBV28 with TRBJ1-1; D gene unclear. V was shortened by 4 bases and J by 5 bases, with 5 bases between the two germline ends. The CDR3 is 11 amino acids. Germline values: CDR1 MDHEN, CDR2 SYDVKM.

J is TRBJ1-2 and V is TRBV6-5; D ambiguous. Germline V lookup: CDR1 MNHEY, CDR2 SVGAGI. The V end was cut by 4 bases, the J end by 2 bases, with 8 bases between. There are 13 residues in the CDR3. The DNA for the CDR3 is TGTGCCAGCAGTTTAAGAACAAACTATGGCTACACCTTC. It yields the protein CASSLRTNYGYTF.

This clone was seen only a few times. The chain uses TRBV5-1 and TRBJ2-2, with a tentative D call TRBD1 (6 bases). CDR1 and CDR2 (germline): SGHRS, YFSETQ. The CDR3 is made up of 16 amino acids. Between the trimmed V and J ends, which lost 0 bases and 5 bases, there was a span of 14 bases. CDR3 loop: CASSLGAAGVTGELFF. Here the CDR3 DNA reads TGCGCCAGCAGCTTGGGCGCCGCAGGGGTAACCGGGGAGCTGTTTTTT.

The chain recombines TRBV19 with TRBJ2-5; no clear D gene. Germline V gene sequence: CDR1 LNHDA, CDR2 SQIVND (reference sequence). The CDR3 is 14 residues long. Trimming pared 0 bases from V and 1 base from J, leaving 6 bases between. The CDR3 loop is CASSIDSLQETQYF. In nucleotides, the CDR3 is TGTGCCAGTAGTATAGACAGTCTCCAAGAGACCCAGTACTTC.

The rearrangement uses TRBV6-5 and TRBJ1-2, with D perhaps matching TRBD1 (6 bases). Deletions cut 4 bases from V and 0 bases from J, with 15 bases between. The CDR3 runs 16 residues. Germline CDR1 MNHEY, CDR2 SVGAGI. The CDR3 bases are TGTGCCAGCAGTTGGGACACAGCAACAGCTAACTATGGCTACACCTTC. Protein: CASSWDTATANYGYTF.

The gene calls are TRBV5-4 and TRBJ2-1; TRBD2 matches 7 bases. Germline CDR1 reads SGHNT; CDR2 reads YYREEE (reference sequence). The CDR3 consists of 17 residues. Trimming cost V 0 bases and J 7 bases; bases outside gene matches: 13. The DNA of the CDR3 is TGTGCCAGCAGCTTGGGTTGGCGGGAGCTCCTGGAAAATGAGCAGTTCTTC. This translates into CASSLGWRELLENEQFF.

This clone came up a few times. The rearrangement links TRBV30 to TRBJ2-4; 14 nucleotides match TRBD2. CDR1 GTSNPN and CDR2 SVGIG come from the germline V gene (reference sequence). After removal of 0 bases from V and 2 bases from J, the junction contained 12 bases not matched to a gene. The CDR3 has 20 residues. Written as DNA, the CDR3 is TGTGCCTGGAGTGTACGACTATCCGGGACTAGCGGGAGAACCAAAAACATTCAGTACTTC. This encodes CAWSVRLSGTSGRTKNIQYF. The entire variable domain, with the rest obtained from reference TRBV30 and TRBJ2-4, is as follows: SQTIHQWPATLVQPVGSPLSLECTVEGTSNPNLYWYRQAAGRGLQLLFYSVGIGQISSEVPQNLSASRPQDRQFILSSKKLLLSDSGFYLCAWSVRLSGTSGRTKNIQYFGAGTRLSVL.

The chain recombines TRBV14 with TRBJ2-5; TRBD2 matches 8 bases. CDR1 is SGHDN, CDR2 FVKESK, per germline. This CDR3 comprises 15 residues. The V segment lost 0 bases and the J segment 5 bases; nucleotides outside the gene matches: 5. CDR3 DNA sequence: TGTGCCAGCAGCCAAGATCGGGCTAGCGGGGAGACCCAGTACTTC. Its protein is CASSQDRASGETQYF. Drawing the rest from reference TRBV14 and TRBJ2-5, the complete variable domain is EAGVTQFPSHSVIEKGQTVTLRCDPISGHDNLYWYRRVMGKEIKFLLHFVKESKQDESGMPNNRFLAERTGGTYSTLKVQPAELEDSGVYFCASSQDRASGETQYFGPGTRLLVL.

The CDR3 loop is CASSPLNSNQPQHF. CDR3 nucleotide sequence: TGTGCCAGCAGCCCACTAAATAGCAATCAGCCCCAGCATTTT. The chain employs TRBV27 and TRBJ1-5; D gene uncertain. The CDR3 length is 14 residues. V gave up 6 bases and J gave up 0 bases, with 9 bases separating them. The V gene's germline CDR1 is MNHEY and CDR2 SMNVEV (reference sequence).

This clone was recorded only once. The V gene is TRBV9, the J gene TRBJ1-1, with D uncertain. Germline-derived CDR1 and CDR2 are SGDLS and YYNGEE. Trimming removed 0 bases at V and 4 bases at J, with 10 bases between. This CDR3 is built from 14 residues. The CDR3 DNA sequence: TGTGCCAGCAGCGTAGGGGCGATAGGCACTGAAGCTTTCTTT. Amino acid sequence: CASSVGAIGTEAFF.

This clone was seen more than once but under ten times. This sequence joins TRBV4-3 and TRBJ2-7; tentative D call: TRBD2 (6 bases). V lost 1 base and J 4 bases, leaving 14 bases between the germline ends. The CDR3 has 15 residues. CDR1 is LGHNA, CDR2 YSLEER, per germline. This CDR3 is CASSQGVAATYEQYF. Here the CDR3 DNA reads TGCGCCAGCAGCCAAGGGGTAGCGGCGACGTACGAGCAGTACTTC.

The CDR3 reads CASSDSIGGRLYGYTF. The CDR3 nucleotides read TGTGCCAGCAGTGACTCGATTGGGGGCCGGTTGTATGGCTACACCTTC. The V and J genes are TRBV6-4 and TRBJ1-2, with TRBD1 as a possible D gene (6 bases). Trimming took off 0 bases at V and 5 bases at J, with 16 bases between the two ends. Germline-derived CDR1 and CDR2 are MRHNA and SNTAGT. CDR3 length: 16 residues.